The present T cell receptor (beta chain) was sequenced within a study of shared clonotypes between healthy human individuals. Study-wide context: Samples came from a couple of female and a few male donors aged 18 to 49.

Study outcomes and limitations: Donor clonotype sharing was expected to depend on sequencing depth.

In the case of this clone: Its antigen remains unknown.

The CDR3 totals 11 residues. The germline V gene encodes CDR1 SQVTM and CDR2 ANQGSEA. V dropped 5 bases and J dropped 8 bases, with 12 bases sitting between them. Researchers ran the assay at a deep level. Among the unsorted PBMC samples, replicate PCRs used 300 ng DNA, 25,000 to 35,000 T cell genomes. The repertoire was sequenced with immunoSEQ multiplex PCR; TCRdb's copy has only in-frame clones and lacks some. The table has about 460,000 clones, roughly four fifths seen once. The material sequenced was PBMCs. This sequence joins TRBV29-1 and TRBJ1-2; D gene unclear. This sequence was found in a middle-aged woman in good health. Some clones in this sample may be carry-over from other donors' samples. The CDR3 nucleotides are TGCAGCGTTACCGGTAGTGGGGGCTACACCTTC. Encoded protein: CSVTGSGGYTF. Supplemented by reference TRBV29-1 and TRBJ1-2, the full variable domain reads SAVISQKPSRDICQRGTSLTIQCQVDSQVTMMFWYRQQPGQSLTLIATANQGSEATYESGFVIDKFPISRPNLTFSTLTVSNMSPEDSSIYLCSVTGSGGYTFGSGTRLTVV.